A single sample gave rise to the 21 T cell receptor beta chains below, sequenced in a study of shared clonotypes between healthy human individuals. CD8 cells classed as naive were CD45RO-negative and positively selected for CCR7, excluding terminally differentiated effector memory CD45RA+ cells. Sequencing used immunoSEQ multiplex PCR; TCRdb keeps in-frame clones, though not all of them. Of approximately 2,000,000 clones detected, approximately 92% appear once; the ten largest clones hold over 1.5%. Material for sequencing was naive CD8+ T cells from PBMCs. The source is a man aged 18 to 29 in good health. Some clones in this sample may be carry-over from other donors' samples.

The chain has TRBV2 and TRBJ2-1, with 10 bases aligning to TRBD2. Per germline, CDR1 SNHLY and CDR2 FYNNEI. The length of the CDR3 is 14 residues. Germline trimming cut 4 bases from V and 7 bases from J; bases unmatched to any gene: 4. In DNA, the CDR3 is TGTGCCAGCAGTGCTAGCGGGAGTCGAAATGAGCAGTTCTTC. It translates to CASSASGSRNEQFF.

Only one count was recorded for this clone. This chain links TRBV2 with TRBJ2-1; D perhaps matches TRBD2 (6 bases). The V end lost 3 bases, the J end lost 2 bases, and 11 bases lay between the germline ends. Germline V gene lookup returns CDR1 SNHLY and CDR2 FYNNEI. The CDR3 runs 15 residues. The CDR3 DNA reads TGTGCCAGCAGTGATAGGGGCGGGACCTACAATGAGCAGTTCTTC. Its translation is CASSDRGGTYNEQFF. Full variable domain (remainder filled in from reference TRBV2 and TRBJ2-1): EPEVTQTPSHQVTQMGQEVILRCVPISNHLYFYWYRQILGQKVEFLVSFYNNEISEKSEIFDDQFSVERPDGSNFTLKIRSTKLEDSAMYFCASSDRGGTYNEQFFGPGTRLTVL.

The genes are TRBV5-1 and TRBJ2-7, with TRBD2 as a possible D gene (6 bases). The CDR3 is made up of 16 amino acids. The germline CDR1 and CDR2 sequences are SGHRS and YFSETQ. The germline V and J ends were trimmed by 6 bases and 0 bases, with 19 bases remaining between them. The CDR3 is CASTPISGRSSYEQYF. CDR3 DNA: TGCGCCAGCACCCCAATTAGCGGCAGGAGCTCCTACGAGCAGTACTTC.

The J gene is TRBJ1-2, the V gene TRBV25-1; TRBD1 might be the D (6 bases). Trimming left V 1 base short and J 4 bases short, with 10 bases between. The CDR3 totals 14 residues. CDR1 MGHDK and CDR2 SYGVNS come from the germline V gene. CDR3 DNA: TGTGCCAGCAGTGAATCGGGGGCCCCCTATGGCTACACCTTC. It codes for CASSESGAPYGYTF.

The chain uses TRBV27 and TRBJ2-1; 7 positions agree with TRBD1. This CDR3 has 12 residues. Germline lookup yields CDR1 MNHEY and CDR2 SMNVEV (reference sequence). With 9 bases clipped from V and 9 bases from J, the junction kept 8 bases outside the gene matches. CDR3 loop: CASTQTGTEQFF. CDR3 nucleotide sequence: TGTGCCAGTACCCAGACAGGGACTGAGCAGTTCTTC.

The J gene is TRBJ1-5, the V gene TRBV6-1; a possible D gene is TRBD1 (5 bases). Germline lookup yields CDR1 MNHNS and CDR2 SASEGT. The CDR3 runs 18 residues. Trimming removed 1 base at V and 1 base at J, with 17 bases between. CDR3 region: CASSEGYMMTASNQPQHF. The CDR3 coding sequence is TGTGCCAGCAGTGAAGGGTACATGATGACAGCCAGCAATCAGCCCCAGCATTTT.

The CDR3 DNA is TGTGCCAGCAGTGACAGCTATTCACCCCTCCACTTT. This translates into CASSDSYSPLHF. The chain uses TRBV6-5 and TRBJ1-6; the D gene is possibly TRBD1 (5 bases). The germline CDR1 and CDR2 sequences are MNHEY and SVGAGI. Trimming removed 5 bases at V and 8 bases at J, with 7 bases between. The CDR3 sequence is 12 residues long.

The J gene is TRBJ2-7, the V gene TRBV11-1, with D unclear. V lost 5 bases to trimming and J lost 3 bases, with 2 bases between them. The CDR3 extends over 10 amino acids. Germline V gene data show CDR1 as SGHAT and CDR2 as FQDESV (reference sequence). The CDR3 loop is CASSNYEQYF. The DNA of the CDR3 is TGTGCCAGCAGCAACTACGAGCAGTACTTC.

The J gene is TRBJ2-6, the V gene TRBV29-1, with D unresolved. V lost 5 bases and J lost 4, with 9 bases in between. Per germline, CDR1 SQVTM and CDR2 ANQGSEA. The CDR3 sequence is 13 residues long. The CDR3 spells CSVYGVGANVLTF. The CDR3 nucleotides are TGCAGCGTTTATGGGGTCGGGGCCAACGTCCTGACTTTC.

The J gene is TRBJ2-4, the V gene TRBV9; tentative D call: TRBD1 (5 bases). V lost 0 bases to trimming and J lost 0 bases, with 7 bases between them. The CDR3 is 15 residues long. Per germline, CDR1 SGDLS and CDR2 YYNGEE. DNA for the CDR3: TGTGCCAGCAGCGTAGTAGGGGAAGCCAAAAACATTCAGTACTTC. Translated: CASSVVGEAKNIQYF.

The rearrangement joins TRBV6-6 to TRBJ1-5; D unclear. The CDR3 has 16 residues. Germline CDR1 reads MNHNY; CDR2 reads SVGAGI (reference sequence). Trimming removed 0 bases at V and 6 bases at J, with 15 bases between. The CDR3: CASSYSGLRGSQPQHF. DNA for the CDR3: TGTGCCAGCAGTTACTCGGGATTGAGAGGGTCTCAGCCCCAGCATTTT.

The CDR3 DNA is TGTGCCAGCAAAAAAGGGGTGGGGGTAGCGAAAAACATTCAGTACTTC. It is translated as CASKKGVGVAKNIQYF. This chain joins TRBV28 and TRBJ2-4; perhaps D is TRBD1 or TRBD2 (5 bases each). The CDR3 contains 16 residues. CDR1 and CDR2 (germline): MDHEN, SYDVKM. V lost 7 bases to trimming and J lost 4 bases, with 20 bases between them.

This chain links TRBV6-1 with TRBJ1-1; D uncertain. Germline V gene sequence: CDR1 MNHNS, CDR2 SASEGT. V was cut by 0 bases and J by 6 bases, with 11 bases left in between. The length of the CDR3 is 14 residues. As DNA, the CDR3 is TGTGCCAGCAGTGAAGCCCGGGTTTCTCCTGAAGCTTTCTTT. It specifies CASSEARVSPEAFF.

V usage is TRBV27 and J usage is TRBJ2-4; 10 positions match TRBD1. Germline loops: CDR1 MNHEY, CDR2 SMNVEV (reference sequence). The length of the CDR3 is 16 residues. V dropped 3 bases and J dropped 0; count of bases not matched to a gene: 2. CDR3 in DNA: TGTGCCAGCAGTTTCGGACAGGGGGTAGCCAAAAACATTCAGTACTTC. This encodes CASSFGQGVAKNIQYF.

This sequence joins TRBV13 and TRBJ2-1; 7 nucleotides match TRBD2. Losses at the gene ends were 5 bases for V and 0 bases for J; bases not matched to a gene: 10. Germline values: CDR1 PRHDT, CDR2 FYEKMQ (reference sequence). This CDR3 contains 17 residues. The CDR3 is CASSPRLAPSSYNEQFF. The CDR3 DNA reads TGTGCCAGCAGCCCGAGACTAGCACCGAGCTCCTACAATGAGCAGTTCTTC.

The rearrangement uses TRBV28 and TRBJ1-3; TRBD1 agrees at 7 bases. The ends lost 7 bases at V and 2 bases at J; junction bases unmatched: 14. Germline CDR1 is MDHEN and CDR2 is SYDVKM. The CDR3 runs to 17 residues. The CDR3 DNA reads TGTGCCAGCACTTCCGGGACAGTCGGGCGCACTGGAAACACCATATATTTT. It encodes CASTSGTVGRTGNTIYF.

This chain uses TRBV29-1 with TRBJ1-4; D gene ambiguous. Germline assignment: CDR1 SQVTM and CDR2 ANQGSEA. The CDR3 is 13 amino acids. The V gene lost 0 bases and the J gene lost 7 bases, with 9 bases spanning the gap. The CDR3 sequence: CSVEEGFSEKLFF. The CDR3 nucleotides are TGCAGCGTTGAAGAGGGTTTTTCTGAAAAACTGTTTTTT.

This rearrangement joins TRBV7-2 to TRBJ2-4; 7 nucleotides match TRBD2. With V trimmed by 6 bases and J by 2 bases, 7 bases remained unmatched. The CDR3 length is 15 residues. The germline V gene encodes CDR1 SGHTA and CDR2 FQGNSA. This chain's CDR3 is CASRSRLAPKNIQYF. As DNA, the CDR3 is TGTGCCAGCAGATCCCGACTAGCACCCAAAAACATTCAGTACTTC.

CDR3 coding DNA: TGTGCCAGCAGCTTAGATGGGGAGACCCCGCAGTTCTTC. Its translation: CASSLDGETPQFF. The rearrangement links TRBV11-2 to TRBJ2-1; TRBD2 is a possible D gene (5 bases). Germline CDR1 SGHAT, CDR2 FQNNGV. The V gene lost 0 bases and the J gene lost 12 bases, with 12 bases spanning the gap. This CDR3 contains 13 residues. Full variable domain (rest looked up from reference TRBV11-2 and TRBJ2-1): EAGVAQSPRYKIIEKRQSVAFWCNPISGHATLYWYQQILGQGPKLLIQFQNNGVVDDSQLPKDRFSAERLKGVDSTLKIQPAKLEDSAVYLCASSLDGETPQFFGPGTRLTVL.

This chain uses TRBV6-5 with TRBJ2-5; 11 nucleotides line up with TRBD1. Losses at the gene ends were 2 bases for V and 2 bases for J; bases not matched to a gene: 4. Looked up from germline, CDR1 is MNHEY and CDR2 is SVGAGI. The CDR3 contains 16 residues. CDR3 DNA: TGTGCCAGCAGTTACACGGGGGACAGGGGGCAAGAGACCCAGTACTTC. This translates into CASSYTGDRGQETQYF.

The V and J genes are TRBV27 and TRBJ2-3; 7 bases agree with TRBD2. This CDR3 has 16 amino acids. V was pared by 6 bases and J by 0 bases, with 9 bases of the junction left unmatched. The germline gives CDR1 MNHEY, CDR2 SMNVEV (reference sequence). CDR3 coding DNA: TGTGCCAGCAGGGAGACGGGACTATCTAGCACAGATACGCAGTATTTT. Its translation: CASRETGLSSTDTQYF.